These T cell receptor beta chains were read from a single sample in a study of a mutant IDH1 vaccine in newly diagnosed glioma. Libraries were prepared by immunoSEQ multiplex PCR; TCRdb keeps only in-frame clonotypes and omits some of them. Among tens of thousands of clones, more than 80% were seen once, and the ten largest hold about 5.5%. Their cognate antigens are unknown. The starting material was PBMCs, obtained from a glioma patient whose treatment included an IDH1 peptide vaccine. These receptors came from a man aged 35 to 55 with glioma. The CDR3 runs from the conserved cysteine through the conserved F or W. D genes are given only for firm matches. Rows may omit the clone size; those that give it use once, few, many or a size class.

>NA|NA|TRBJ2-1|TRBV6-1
CARGSDYNEQFF
TGTGCCAGGGGCAGTGACTACAATGAGCAGTTCTTC
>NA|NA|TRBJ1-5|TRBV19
CASSPPRGYSNQPQHF
TGTGCCAGTAGCCCGCCGCGGGGTTATAGCAATCAGCCCCAGCATTTT
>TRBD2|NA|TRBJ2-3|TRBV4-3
CASSQGSAGGPTDTQYF
TGCGCCAGCAGCCAAGGTTCGGCGGGAGGGCCGACAGATACGCAGTATTTT
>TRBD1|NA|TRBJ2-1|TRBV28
CASSFSGQGMNEQFF
TGTGCCAGCAGTTTTTCGGGACAGGGGATGAATGAGCAGTTCTTC
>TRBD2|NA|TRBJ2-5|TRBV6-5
CASSYSRRAGGETQYF
TGTGCCAGCAGTTACTCGAGAAGAGCGGGAGGAGAGACCCAGTACTTC
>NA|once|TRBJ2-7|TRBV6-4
CASSDGRARAHYYEQYF
TGTGCCAGCAGTGACGGACGGGCTAGGGCGCACTACTACGAGCAGTACTTC
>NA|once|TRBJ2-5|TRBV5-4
CASSLDPAGETQYF
TGTGCCAGCAGCTTGGATCCGGCAGGGGAGACCCAGTACTTC
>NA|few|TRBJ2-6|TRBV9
CASSPGSLGANVLTF
TGTGCCAGCAGCCCGGGATCGCTCGGGGCCAACGTCCTGACTTTC
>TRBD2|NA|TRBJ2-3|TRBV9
CASSSRLAGGPEDTQYF
TGTGCCAGCAGCAGCCGACTAGCGGGGGGGCCAGAAGATACGCAGTATTTT
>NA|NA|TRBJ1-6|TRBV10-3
CAISEDRYNSPLHF
TGTGCCATCAGTGAGGACAGGTATAATTCACCCCTCCACTTT
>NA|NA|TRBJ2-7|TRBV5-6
CASSRLSSYEQYF
TGTGCCAGCAGCCGGCTGAGCTCCTACGAGCAGTACTTC
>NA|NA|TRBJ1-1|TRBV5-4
CASSPRTKTEAFF
TGTGCCAGCAGCCCACGGACTAAGACTGAAGCTTTCTTT
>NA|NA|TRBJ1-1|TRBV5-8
CASSGGGEGPTLNTEAFF
TGTGCCAGCAGCGGGGGCGGGGAGGGGCCGACGTTGAACACTGAAGCTTTCTTT
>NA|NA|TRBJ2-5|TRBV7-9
CASEEETQYF
TGTGCCAGTGAAGAAGAGACCCAGTACTTC
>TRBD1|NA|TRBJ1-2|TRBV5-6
CASSSNRGRGSSYGYTF
TGTGCCAGCAGCAGTAACAGGGGACGCGGCTCTAGCTATGGCTACACCTTC
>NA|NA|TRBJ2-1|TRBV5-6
CASSSRGPNEQFF
TGTGCCAGCAGCTCCCGGGGCCCCAATGAGCAGTTCTTC
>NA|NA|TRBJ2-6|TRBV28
CASSFRSSGANVLTF
TGTGCCAGCAGTTTCCGTTCCTCTGGGGCCAACGTCCTGACTTTC
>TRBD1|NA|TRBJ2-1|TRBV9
CASSVGGQVGNEQFF
TGTGCCAGCAGCGTAGGGGGACAGGTCGGCAATGAGCAGTTCTTC
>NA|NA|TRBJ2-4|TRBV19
CASSSRGEAKNIQYF
TGTGCCAGTAGTAGCAGGGGCGAAGCCAAAAACATTCAGTACTTC
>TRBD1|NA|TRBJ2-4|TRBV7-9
CASSHGQVGERNIQYF
TGTGCCAGCAGCCACGGACAGGTTGGGGAACGAAACATTCAGTACTTC
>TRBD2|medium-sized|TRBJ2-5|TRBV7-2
CASSPSLAGGPRVETQYF
TGTGCCAGCAGCCCCTCACTAGCGGGGGGGCCTAGGGTAGAGACCCAGTACTTC
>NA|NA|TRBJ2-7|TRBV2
CASRTGWYEQYF
TGTGCCAGCAGAACAGGTTGGTACGAGCAGTACTTC
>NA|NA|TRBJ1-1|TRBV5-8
CASSSRALKVGTEAFF
TGTGCCAGCAGCTCCCGGGCTCTAAAAGTTGGCACTGAAGCTTTCTTT
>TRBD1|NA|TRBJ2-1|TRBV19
CASIPGRDRDPCNEQFF
TGTGCCAGTATTCCCGGCCGGGACAGGGATCCTTGCAATGAGCAGTTCTTC
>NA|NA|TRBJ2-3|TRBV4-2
CASSQVGGGTDTQYF
TGTGCCAGCAGCCAAGTAGGGGGGGGGACAGATACGCAGTATTTT
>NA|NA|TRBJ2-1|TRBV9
CASSLRGDPYNEQFF
TGTGCCAGCAGCCTCAGGGGGGACCCCTACAATGAGCAGTTCTTC
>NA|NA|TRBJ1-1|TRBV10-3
CATRGGLNTEAFF
TGTGCCACACGGGGAGGCTTGAACACTGAAGCTTTCTTT
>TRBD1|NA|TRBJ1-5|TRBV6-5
CASVTLQGRNQPQHF
TGTGCCAGCGTCACCCTACAGGGGCGGAATCAGCCCCAGCATTTT
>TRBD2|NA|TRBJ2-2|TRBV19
CASSRRGGNTGELFF
TGTGCCAGTAGTAGGCGCGGGGGGAACACCGGGGAGCTGTTTTTT
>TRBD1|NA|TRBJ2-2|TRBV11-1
CASSPRQGRNTGELFF
TGTGCCAGCAGCCCGAGACAGGGGAGGAACACCGGGGAGCTGTTTTTT
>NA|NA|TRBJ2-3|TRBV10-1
CASSESPGGVDTQYF
TGCGCCAGCAGTGAGTCGCCAGGCGGGGTGGATACGCAGTATTTT
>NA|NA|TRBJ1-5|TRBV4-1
CASSQEQGSFSNQPQHF
TGCGCCAGCAGCCAAGAACAGGGTAGTTTTAGCAATCAGCCCCAGCATTTT
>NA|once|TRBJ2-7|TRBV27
CASSFVGSYEQYF
TGTGCCAGCAGTTTTGTAGGCTCCTACGAGCAGTACTTC
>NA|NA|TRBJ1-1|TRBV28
CASKVNTEAFF
TGTGCCAGCAAGGTGAACACTGAAGCTTTCTTT
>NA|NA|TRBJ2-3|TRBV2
CASSLRGRGAGTDTDTQYF
TGTGCCAGCAGCCTCAGGGGGCGGGGGGCAGGTACTGACACAGATACGCAGTATTTT
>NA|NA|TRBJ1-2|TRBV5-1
CASSLGYGGRGYTF
TGCGCCAGCAGCTTGGGGTACGGCGGACGGGGCTACACCTTC
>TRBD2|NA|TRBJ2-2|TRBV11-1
CASSRWSGSTGELFF
TGTGCCAGCAGTCGTTGGAGCGGGAGCACCGGGGAGCTGTTTTTT
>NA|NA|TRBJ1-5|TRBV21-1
CASSKALGRTSNQPQHF
TGTGCCAGCAGCAAAGCGCTTGGCAGGACGAGCAATCAGCCCCAGCATTTT
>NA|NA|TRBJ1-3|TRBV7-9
CASSSKFRVSGNTIYF
TGTGCCAGCAGCTCCAAATTCAGGGTTTCCGGAAACACCATATATTTT
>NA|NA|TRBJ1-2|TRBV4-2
CASSHPSGGNYGYTF
TGTGCCAGCAGCCACCCCTCCGGAGGGAACTATGGCTACACCTTC
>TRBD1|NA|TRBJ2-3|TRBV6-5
CASSSLGQATDTQYF
TGTGCCAGCAGTTCGTTGGGACAGGCCACAGATACGCAGTATTTT
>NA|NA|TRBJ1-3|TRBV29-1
CSVDLGNTIYF
TGCAGCGTTGACTTAGGAAACACCATATATTTT
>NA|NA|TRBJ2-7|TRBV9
CASSAGTDISYEQYF
TGTGCCAGCAGCGCAGGGACGGATATATCCTACGAGCAGTACTTC
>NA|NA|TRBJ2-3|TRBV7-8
CASSSPGASTDTQYF
TGTGCCAGCAGCTCTCCAGGGGCCAGCACAGATACGCAGTATTTT
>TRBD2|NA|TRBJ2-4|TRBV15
CATSRGSGSGGGIQYF
TGTGCCACCAGCAGAGGTAGCGGGAGCGGGGGAGGGATTCAGTACTTC
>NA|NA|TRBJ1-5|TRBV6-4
CASRMGASSNQPQHF
TGTGCCAGCAGGATGGGGGCCAGCAGCAATCAGCCCCAGCATTTT
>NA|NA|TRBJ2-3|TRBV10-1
CASSESTDTQYF
TGCGCCAGCAGTGAGTCGACAGATACGCAGTATTTT